A selection of T cell receptor beta chains follows, all from one sample in a study of OX40 agonist ivuxolimab in advanced cancers. Libraries were prepared by immunoSEQ multiplex PCR; TCRdb keeps only in-frame clonotypes and omits some of them. The sample contains about 48,000 clones, 89% of which appear only once. Sequencing used CD4+ or CD8+ T cells sorted from blood, obtained in a trial of the OX40 agonist ivuxolimab. These receptors were collected from an adult with an advanced solid tumor such as melanoma, head and neck, liver or kidney cancer. Both conserved end residues are trimmed from each CDR3. The order of the fields is J gene, V gene, CDR3 protein.

TRBJ1-5 TRBV5-6 ASSLAGRGRNQPQH
TRBJ2-5 TRBV27 ASSWDGETQY
TRBJ2-7 TRBV27 ASSPPDYEQY
TRBJ2-7 TRBV13 ASSLEYEQY
TRBJ2-1 TRBV4-3 ASSQELTLAGVNEQF
TRBJ2-1 TRBV19 ASSPQPGQVNNEQF
TRBJ1-1 TRBV7-6 ASSLAAGAGTEAF
TRBJ1-1 TRBV28 ASSLIGLNTEAF
TRBJ2-5 TRBV11-3 ASSLRGQGQETQY
TRBJ2-7 TRBV2 ASIRPGTSSYEQY